This TCR beta chain emerged from a study of cytomegalovirus exposure and HLA in healthy donors. Points from the study as a whole: Per a prior analysis, the majority of TCR beta V segments were productive roughly 87% or roughly 30% of the time. V segments that were indistinguishable, TRBV6-2 and TRBV6-3 among them, were omitted from analysis.

The CDR3 has 14 amino acids. Trimming shortened V by 1 base and J by 0 bases, and 6 bases separated the two germline ends. Germline V gene lookup returns CDR1 SGHTA and CDR2 FQGNSA. This clone was seen a single time. Its matching antigen is unknown. The primer mix had 60 Vbeta and 13 Jbeta primers. TCRdb's table, derived via immunoSEQ multiplex PCR, lists solely in-frame clones and lacks some. The sample consists of about 150,000 clones, approximately 82% of them appearing once. This clonotype was obtained from a woman in her forties or fifties in good health and CMV-seropositive. The chain couples TRBV7-2 to TRBJ1-2; D is uncertain. The sample consisted of PBMCs. In DNA, the CDR3 is TGTGCCAGCAGCTTAGGGAGTGCTAACTATGGCTACACCTTC. Translated, it gives CASSLGSANYGYTF.